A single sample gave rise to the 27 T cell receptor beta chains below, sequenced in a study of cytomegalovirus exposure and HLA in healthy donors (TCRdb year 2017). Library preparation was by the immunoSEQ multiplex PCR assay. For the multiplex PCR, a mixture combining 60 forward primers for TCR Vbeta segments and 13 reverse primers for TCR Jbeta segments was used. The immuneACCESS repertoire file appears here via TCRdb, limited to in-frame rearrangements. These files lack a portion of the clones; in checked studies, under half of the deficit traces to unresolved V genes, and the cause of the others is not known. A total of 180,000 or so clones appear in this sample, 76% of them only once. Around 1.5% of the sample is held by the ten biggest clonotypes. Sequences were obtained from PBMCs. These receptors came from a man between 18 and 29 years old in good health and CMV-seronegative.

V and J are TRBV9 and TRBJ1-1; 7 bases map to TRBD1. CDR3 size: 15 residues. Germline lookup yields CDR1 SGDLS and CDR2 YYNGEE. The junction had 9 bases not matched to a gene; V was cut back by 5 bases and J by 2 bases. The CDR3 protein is CASRREAGGNTEAFF. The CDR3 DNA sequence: TGTGCCAGCAGAAGGGAGGCAGGGGGTAACACTGAAGCTTTCTTT.

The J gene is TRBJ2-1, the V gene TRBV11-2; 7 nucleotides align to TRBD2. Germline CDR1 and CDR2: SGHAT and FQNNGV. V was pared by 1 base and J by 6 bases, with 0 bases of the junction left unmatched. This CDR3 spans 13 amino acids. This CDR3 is CASSLGGSNEQFF. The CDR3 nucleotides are TGTGCCAGCAGCTTAGGCGGGAGCAATGAGCAGTTCTTC.

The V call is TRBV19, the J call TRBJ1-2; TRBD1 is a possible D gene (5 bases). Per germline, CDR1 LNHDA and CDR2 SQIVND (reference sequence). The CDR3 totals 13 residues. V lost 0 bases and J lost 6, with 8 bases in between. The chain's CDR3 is CASSIEGADGYTF. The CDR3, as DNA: TGTGCCAGTAGTATAGAAGGGGCCGATGGCTACACCTTC.

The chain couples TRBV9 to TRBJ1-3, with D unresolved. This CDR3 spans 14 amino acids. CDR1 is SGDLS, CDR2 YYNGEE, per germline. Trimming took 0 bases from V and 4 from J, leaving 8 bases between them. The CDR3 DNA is TGTGCCAGCAGCGTAGCTACTGTAGGAAACACCATATATTTT. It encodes CASSVATVGNTIYF.

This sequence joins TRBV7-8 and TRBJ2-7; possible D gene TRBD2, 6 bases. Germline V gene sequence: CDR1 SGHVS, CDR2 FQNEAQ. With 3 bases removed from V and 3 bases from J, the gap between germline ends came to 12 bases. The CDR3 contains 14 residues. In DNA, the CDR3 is TGTGCCAGCAGCTTCCGGCGGGAAAGCTACGAGCAGTACTTC. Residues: CASSFRRESYEQYF.

The chain's CDR3 is CASSFGTGGTQPQHF. Written as DNA, the CDR3 is TGTGCCAGCAGTTTTGGGACAGGGGGCACTCAGCCCCAGCATTTT. The rearrangement uses TRBV27 and TRBJ1-5; 12 bases are shared with TRBD1. V shed 3 bases and J 6 bases; nucleotides not matched to a gene: 3. The CDR3 spans 15 residues. Germline CDR1 is MNHEY and CDR2 is SMNVEV (reference sequence).

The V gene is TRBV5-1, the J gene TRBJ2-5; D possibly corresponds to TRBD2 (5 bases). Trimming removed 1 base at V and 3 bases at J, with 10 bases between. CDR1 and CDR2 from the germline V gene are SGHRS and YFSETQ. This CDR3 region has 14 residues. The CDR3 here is CASSLRGIKETQYF. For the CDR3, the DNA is TGCGCCAGCAGCTTGCGGGGAATCAAAGAGACCCAGTACTTC.

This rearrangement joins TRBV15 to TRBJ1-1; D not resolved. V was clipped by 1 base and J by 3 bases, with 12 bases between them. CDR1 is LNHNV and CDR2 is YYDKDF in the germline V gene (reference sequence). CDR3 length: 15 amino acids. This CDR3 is CATSRGGGRDTEAFF. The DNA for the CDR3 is TGTGCCACCAGCAGAGGTGGAGGCCGGGACACTGAAGCTTTCTTT.

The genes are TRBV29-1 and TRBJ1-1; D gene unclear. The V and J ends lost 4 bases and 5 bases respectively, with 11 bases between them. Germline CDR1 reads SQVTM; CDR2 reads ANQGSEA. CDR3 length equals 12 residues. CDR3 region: CSVVATGTEAFF. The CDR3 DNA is TGCAGCGTTGTTGCGACGGGGACTGAAGCTTTCTTT.

Here the CDR3 DNA reads TGCGCCAGCAGTCAGGTTTGGACAGGGGGTTTCCTAGAACCCCAGCATTTT. Translating it yields CASSQVWTGGFLEPQHF. This rearrangement joins TRBV23-1 to TRBJ1-5, with 10 nucleotides matching TRBD1. TRBV23-1 is an ORF for which the function is uncertain. The ends lost 3 bases at V and 10 bases at J; junction bases unmatched: 15. This CDR3 spans 17 amino acids.

CDR3 residues: CASSSALGGNYGYTF. DNA for the CDR3: TGTGCCAGCTCATCAGCCTTGGGAGGTAACTATGGCTACACCTTC. This chain links TRBV18 with TRBJ1-2, with D unclear. Germline CDR1 KGHSH, CDR2 LQKENI. Trimming removed 5 bases from V and 1 base from J, with 14 bases in between. CDR3 size: 15 residues.

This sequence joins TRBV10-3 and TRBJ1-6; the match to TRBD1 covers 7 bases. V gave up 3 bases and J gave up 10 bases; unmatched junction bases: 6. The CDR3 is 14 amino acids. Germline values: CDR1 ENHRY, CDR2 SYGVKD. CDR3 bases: TGTGCCATCAGTGACGTTCAGGGGGAGTCACCCCTCCACTTT. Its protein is CAISDVQGESPLHF.

CDR3 sequence: CSVVVLGALNFEQFF. CDR3 coding DNA: TGCAGCGTTGTAGTGCTGGGAGCGCTTAACTTTGAGCAGTTCTTC. The V call is TRBV29-1, the J call TRBJ2-1; tentative D call: TRBD2 (5 bases). There are 15 residues in the CDR3. In germline, CDR1 is SQVTM, CDR2 ANQGSEA. Trimming removed 4 bases from V and 9 bases from J, with 22 bases in between.

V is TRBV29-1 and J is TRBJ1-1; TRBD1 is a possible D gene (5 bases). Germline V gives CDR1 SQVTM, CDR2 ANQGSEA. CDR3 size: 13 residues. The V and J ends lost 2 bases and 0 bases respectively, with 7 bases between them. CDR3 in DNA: TGCAGCGTTGAAAGACAGCTGAACACTGAAGCTTTCTTT. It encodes CSVERQLNTEAFF.

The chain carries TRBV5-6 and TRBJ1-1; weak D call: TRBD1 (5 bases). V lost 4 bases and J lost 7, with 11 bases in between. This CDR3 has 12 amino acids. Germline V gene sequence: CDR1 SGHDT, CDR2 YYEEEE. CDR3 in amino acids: CASSKTGREAFF. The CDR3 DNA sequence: TGTGCCAGCAGCAAAACAGGACGTGAAGCTTTCTTT.

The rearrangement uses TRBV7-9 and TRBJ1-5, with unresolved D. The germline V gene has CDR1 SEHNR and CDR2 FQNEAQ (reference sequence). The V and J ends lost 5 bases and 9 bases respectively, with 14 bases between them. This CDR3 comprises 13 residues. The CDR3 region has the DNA TGTGCCAGCAGCCCTTCCCCGGAGAGGCCCCAGCATTTT. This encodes CASSPSPERPQHF.

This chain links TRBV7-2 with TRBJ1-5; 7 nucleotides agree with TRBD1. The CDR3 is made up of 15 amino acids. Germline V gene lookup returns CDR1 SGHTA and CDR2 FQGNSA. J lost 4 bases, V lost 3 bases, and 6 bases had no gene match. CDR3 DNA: TGTGCCAGCAGCTTGCAGGGGGGTGCTAATCAGCCCCAGCATTTT. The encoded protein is CASSLQGGANQPQHF. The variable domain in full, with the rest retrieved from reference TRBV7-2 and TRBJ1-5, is GAGVSQSPSNKVTEKGKDVELRCDPISGHTALYWYRQSLGQGLEFLIYFQGNSAPDKSGLPSDRFSAERTGGSVSTLTIQRTQQEDSAVYLCASSLQGGANQPQHFGDGTRLSIL.

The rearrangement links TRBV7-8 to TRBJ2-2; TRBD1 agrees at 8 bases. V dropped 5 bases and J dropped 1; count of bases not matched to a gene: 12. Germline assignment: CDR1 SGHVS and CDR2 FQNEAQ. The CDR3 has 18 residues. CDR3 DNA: TGTGCCAGCAGCCCAAAGTCCGGGACAGGAATGAACACCGGGGAGCTGTTTTTT. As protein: CASSPKSGTGMNTGELFF.

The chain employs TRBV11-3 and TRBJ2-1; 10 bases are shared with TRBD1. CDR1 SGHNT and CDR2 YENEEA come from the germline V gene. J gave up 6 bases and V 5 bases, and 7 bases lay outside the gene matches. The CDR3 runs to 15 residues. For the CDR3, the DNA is TGTGCCAGCAGCCCGCCGGGACAGGGGTTCAATGAGCAGTTCTTC. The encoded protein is CASSPPGQGFNEQFF.

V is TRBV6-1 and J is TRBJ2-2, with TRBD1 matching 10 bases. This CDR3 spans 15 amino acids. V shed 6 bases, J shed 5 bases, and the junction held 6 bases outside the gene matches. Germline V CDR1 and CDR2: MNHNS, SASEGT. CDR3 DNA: TGTGCCAGCAGGGGCGACAGGGGGCGGACCGGGGAGCTGTTTTTT. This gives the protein CASRGDRGRTGELFF.

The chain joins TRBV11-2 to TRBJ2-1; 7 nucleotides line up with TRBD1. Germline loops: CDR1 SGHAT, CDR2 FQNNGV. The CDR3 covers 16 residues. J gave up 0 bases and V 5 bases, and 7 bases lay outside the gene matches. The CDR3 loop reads CASSPYRGGSYNEQFF. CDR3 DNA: TGTGCCAGCAGCCCTTACAGGGGCGGCTCCTACAATGAGCAGTTCTTC.

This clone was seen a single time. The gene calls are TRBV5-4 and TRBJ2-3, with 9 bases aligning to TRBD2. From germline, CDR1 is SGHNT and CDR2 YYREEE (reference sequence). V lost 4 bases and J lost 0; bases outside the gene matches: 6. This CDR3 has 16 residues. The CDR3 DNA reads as TGTGCCAGCAGCCCGAGGCTAGCGGGGAGCACAGATACGCAGTATTTT. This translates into CASSPRLAGSTDTQYF.

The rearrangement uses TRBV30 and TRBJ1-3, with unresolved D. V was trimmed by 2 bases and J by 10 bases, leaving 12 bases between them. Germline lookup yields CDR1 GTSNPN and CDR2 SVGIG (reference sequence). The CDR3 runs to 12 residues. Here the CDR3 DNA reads TGTGCCTGGAGTACTAGGGTAGGGACCATATATTTT. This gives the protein CAWSTRVGTIYF.

The CDR3 nucleotides are TGTGCCAGCGGCCCACTAGCGGGGGACAATGAGCAGTTCTTC. Its protein product is CASGPLAGDNEQFF. The genes are TRBV27 and TRBJ2-1; 11 nucleotides match TRBD2. The CDR3 totals 14 residues. The V segment lost 8 bases and the J segment 5 bases; nucleotides outside the gene matches: 5. The germline gives CDR1 MNHEY, CDR2 SMNVEV (reference sequence).

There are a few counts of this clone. The CDR3 spells CASSSLDKEAFF. In DNA form, the CDR3 reads TGTGCCAGCAGCTCGTTGGACAAGGAAGCTTTCTTT. The J gene is TRBJ1-1, the V gene TRBV7-9; D may be TRBD1 (5 bases). V shed 4 bases and J shed 8 bases, with 11 bases lying between them. This CDR3 spans 12 amino acids. CDR1 SEHNR and CDR2 FQNEAQ come from the germline V gene (reference sequence).

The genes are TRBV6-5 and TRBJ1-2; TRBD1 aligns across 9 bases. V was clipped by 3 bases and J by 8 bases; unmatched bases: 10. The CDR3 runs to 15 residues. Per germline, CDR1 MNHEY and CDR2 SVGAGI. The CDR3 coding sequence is TGTGCCAGCAGTTATAGAGCCGGGACAGGGCACGGCTACACCTTC. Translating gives CASSYRAGTGHGYTF.

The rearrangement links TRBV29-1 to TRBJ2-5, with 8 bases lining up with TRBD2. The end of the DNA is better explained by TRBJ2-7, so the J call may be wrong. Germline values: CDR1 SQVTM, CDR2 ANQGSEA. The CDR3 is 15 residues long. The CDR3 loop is CSVMGESGSLYEQYF. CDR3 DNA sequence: TGCAGCGTTATGGGGGAGAGCGGGAGTTTATACGAGCAGTACTTC.